These T cell receptor beta chains were read from a single sample in a study of CD8+ T cells in alopecia areata. Assay used: immunoSEQ multiplex PCR; TCRdb lists only in-frame clones, some missing. This table has about 150,000 clones, roughly 50% appearing once. Specimen: CD4+ T cells sorted from blood. These receptors all come from a human donor with alopecia areata. Both conserved end residues are part of each CDR3. A D gene is named only where the DNA matches it firmly. Rows give clone size only sometimes, using once, few, many, or a class for an expanded clone.

>NA|NA|TRBJ1-5|15|TRBV5-6
CASSDGPGGNQPQHF
TGTGCCAGCAGCGACGGACCGGGGGGCAATCAGCCCCAGCATTTT
>NA|NA|TRBJ1-4|16|TRBV4-1
CASSQVPGVTNEKLFF
TGCGCCAGCAGCCAAGTTCCGGGAGTGACTAATGAAAAACTGTTTTTT
>TRBD2|NA|TRBJ2-5|15|TRBV7-7
CASSFGLAGGETQYF
TGTGCTAGCAGCTTCGGACTAGCGGGAGGAGAGACCCAGTACTTC
>TRBD1|few|TRBJ2-7|15|TRBV4-2
CASSKTRDRHYEQYF
TGTGCCAGCAGCAAAACCCGGGACAGGCACTACGAGCAGTACTTC
>NA|NA|TRBJ2-5|10|TRBV7-3
CASRKETQYF
TGTGCCAGCAGAAAAGAGACCCAGTACTTC
>TRBD1|NA|TRBJ2-6|16|TRBV29-1
CSVETGGVSGANVLTF
TGCAGCGTCGAGACAGGGGGGGTCTCTGGGGCCAACGTCCTGACTTTC
>TRBD2|NA|TRBJ2-7|15|TRBV4-1
CASSQPQAGIYEQYF
TGCGCCAGCAGCCAGCCACAAGCGGGGATCTACGAGCAGTACTTC
>NA|NA|TRBJ2-7|12|TRBV5-1
CASSLEGQGQYF
TGCGCCAGCAGCTTGGAGGGGCAAGGGCAGTACTTC
>NA|NA|TRBJ1-1|14|TRBV6-5
CASSYSARDTEAFF
TGTGCCAGCAGTTACTCGGCCCGGGACACTGAAGCTTTCTTT
>NA|few|TRBJ1-2|10|TRBV29-1
CSVAGGGYTF
TGCAGCGTCGCCGGAGGTGGCTACACCTTC
>NA|NA|TRBJ1-5|13|TRBV5-1
CASSLDGYQPQHF
TGCGCCAGCAGTCTTGACGGCTATCAGCCCCAGCATTTT
>NA|once|TRBJ1-2|15|TRBV5-1
CASSLDGQGFYGYTF
TGCGCCAGCAGCTTGGATGGTCAGGGCTTCTATGGCTACACCTTC
>NA|NA|TRBJ1-1|12|TRBV29-1
CSAEGQFTEAFF
TGCAGCGCCGAAGGACAGTTCACTGAAGCTTTCTTT
>NA|NA|TRBJ1-1|16|TRBV27
CASIALGGARDTEAFF
TGTGCCAGCATAGCCCTTGGGGGCGCGAGGGACACTGAAGCTTTCTTT
>TRBD2|NA|TRBJ2-1|15|TRBV27
CASSLVGLAVNEQFF
TGTGCCAGCAGTTTAGTAGGACTAGCGGTCAATGAGCAGTTCTTC
>TRBD2|few|TRBJ2-4|13|TRBV6-5
CASTAGRGGIQYF
TGTGCCAGCACCGCCGGGAGGGGTGGCATTCAGTACTTC
>NA|few|TRBJ2-3|13|TRBV15
CATSSPSTDTQYF
TGTGCCACCAGCAGCCCTAGCACAGATACGCAGTATTTT
>NA|NA|TRBJ2-1|13|TRBV2
CASSVVSYNEQFF
TGTGCCAGCAGTGTCGTCTCCTACAATGAGCAGTTCTTC
>NA|few|TRBJ2-3|14|TRBV4-1
CASSLSRQADTQYF
TGCGCCAGCAGCCTTAGCCGACAGGCAGATACGCAGTATTTT
>NA|few|TRBJ2-2|15|TRBV11-2
CASSFLREYTGELFF
TGTGCCAGCAGCTTCTTGAGGGAGTACACCGGGGAGCTGTTTTTT
>NA|NA|TRBJ1-5|14|TRBV5-1
CASSPGYSNQPQHF
TGCGCCAGCAGCCCCGGGTATAGCAATCAGCCCCAGCATTTT
>NA|NA|TRBJ1-2|13|TRBV29-1
CSVNSPNGDGYTF
TGCAGCGTAAATTCCCCCAACGGTGACGGCTACACCTTC
>NA|few|TRBJ2-3|13|TRBV29-1
CSVGGGTTDTQYF
TGCAGCGTTGGAGGGGGTACCACAGATACGCAGTATTTT
>NA|few|TRBJ1-2|14|TRBV14
CASSPLEGNYGYTF
TGTGCCAGCAGCCCCCTGGAGGGTAACTATGGCTACACCTTC
>NA|NA|TRBJ2-1|15|TRBV28
CASSFGGLGYNEQFF
TGTGCCAGCAGTTTTGGGGGGCTAGGCTACAATGAGCAGTTCTTC
>NA|NA|TRBJ1-2|15|TRBV4-2
CASSQARGDLYGYTF
TGTGCCAGCAGCCAAGCGAGGGGGGATCTCTATGGCTACACCTTC
>TRBD1|NA|TRBJ2-7|15|TRBV13
CASSSTGQGIYEQYF
TGTGCCAGCAGCTCGACGGGACAGGGTATCTACGAGCAGTACTTC
>NA|few|TRBJ1-5|16|TRBV11-3
CASSPGHHVGNQPQHF
TGTGCCAGCAGCCCCGGGCACCATGTGGGGAATCAGCCCCAGCATTTT
>NA|NA|TRBJ1-2|12|TRBV28
CASSYAGYGYTF
TGTGCCAGCAGTTACGCGGGGTATGGCTACACCTTC
>NA|few|TRBJ2-7|14|TRBV5-4
CASSLPEGRYEQYF
TGTGCCAGCAGCTTACCGGAGGGCCGCTACGAGCAGTACTTC
>TRBD2|few|TRBJ2-4|17|TRBV30
CACIAGGLALAKNIQYF
TGTGCCTGCATAGCGGGAGGTTTGGCGCTAGCCAAAAACATTCAGTACTTC
>NA|NA|TRBJ1-2|14|TRBV5-1
CASSPLGANYGYTF
TGCGCCAGCAGCCCCTTAGGGGCTAACTATGGCTACACCTTC
>TRBD1|medium-sized|TRBJ2-6|15|TRBV7-9
CASTLTGPGANVLTF
TGTGCCAGCACCTTGACAGGGCCTGGGGCCAACGTCCTGACTTTC
>NA|NA|TRBJ1-1|13|TRBV14
CASSPGLNTEAFF
TGTGCCAGCAGCCCAGGGTTGAACACTGAAGCTTTCTTT
>TRBD2|NA|TRBJ2-3|18|TRBV4-2
CASSQDRRSGRGADTQYF
TGTGCCAGCAGCCAAGATAGAAGGAGCGGGAGGGGGGCAGATACGCAGTATTTT
>NA|NA|TRBJ2-7|11|TRBV10-2
CASSALNEQYF
TGCGCCAGCAGTGCTCTCAACGAGCAGTACTTC
>NA|NA|TRBJ2-5|12|TRBV2
CASSENRETQYF
TGTGCCAGCAGTGAAAACAGGGAGACCCAGTACTTC
>TRBD1|few|TRBJ1-2|14|TRBV18
CASSPYGQGESYTF
TGTGCCAGCTCACCGTATGGACAGGGAGAGAGCTACACCTTC
>NA|NA|TRBJ2-1|16|TRBV11-2
CASSLGSLASYNEQFF
TGTGCCAGCAGCTTAGGATCTCTAGCCTCCTACAATGAGCAGTTCTTC
>TRBD1|NA|TRBJ2-3|14|TRBV27
CASRSQGAGDTQYF
TGTGCCAGCAGGTCACAGGGGGCAGGGGATACGCAGTATTTT
>TRBD2|NA|TRBJ2-5|14|TRBV7-9
CASSLGLAEETQYF
TGTGCCAGCAGCCTCGGGCTAGCGGAAGAGACCCAGTACTTC
>TRBD2|few|TRBJ2-5|12|TRBV29-1
CSVGDYSETQYF
TGCAGCGTTGGGGACTACTCAGAGACCCAGTACTTC
>NA|NA|TRBJ2-5|13|TRBV6-1
CASSGWLGETQYF
TGTGCCAGCAGTGGATGGCTTGGAGAGACCCAGTACTTC
>NA|few|TRBJ2-5|13|TRBV29-1
CSVVAGGGETQYF
TGCAGCGTTGTGGCTGGAGGGGGAGAGACCCAGTACTTC
>NA|NA|TRBJ1-4|11|TRBV6-6
CASTLESKLFF
TGTGCCAGCACCCTGGAAAGTAAACTGTTTTTT
>NA|NA|TRBJ2-1|17|TRBV29-1
CSVKRGRQGGTYNEQFF
TGCAGCGTTAAAAGGGGGAGACAGGGCGGGACCTACAATGAGCAGTTCTTC
>NA|NA|TRBJ1-4|16|TRBV27
CASSLLSGVAGEKLFF
TGTGCCAGCAGTTTACTCTCCGGTGTGGCCGGGGAAAAACTGTTTTTT
>TRBD1|NA|TRBJ1-1|16|TRBV5-6
CASSLGPGTANTEAFF
TGTGCCAGCAGCCTGGGGCCCGGGACAGCGAACACTGAAGCTTTCTTT